Listed below are T cell receptor beta chains from one sample, sequenced in a study of OX40 agonist ivuxolimab in advanced cancers. Clones were read by immunoSEQ multiplex PCR, and TCRdb kept only the in-frame ones, dropping some. The sample lists approximately 70,000 clones; more than 70% were seen once. Here the sequenced sample was CD4+ or CD8+ T cells sorted from blood, taken in a trial of the OX40 agonist ivuxolimab. All receptors come from an adult with an advanced solid tumor such as melanoma, head and neck, liver or kidney cancer. The CDR3 runs from the conserved cysteine through the conserved F or W. Fields, in order: CDR3 protein, CDR3 DNA, J gene, V gene, clone size, D gene. D genes are given only for firm matches. Part of the rows lack a size; the others show once, few, many or a class for expanded clones.

CDR3 protein: CASSADRGPYEQYF
CDR3 DNA: TGTGCCAGCAGCGCGGACAGGGGACCCTACGAGCAGTACTTC
J gene: TRBJ2-7
V gene: TRBV5-4
clone size: .
D gene: TRBD1

CDR3 protein: CASPGTSGRPTYNEQFF
CDR3 DNA: TGTGCCAGCCCCGGGACTAGCGGGAGACCCACCTACAATGAGCAGTTCTTC
J gene: TRBJ2-1
V gene: TRBV7-9
clone size: .
D gene: TRBD2

CDR3 protein: CASSGGVVEQFF
CDR3 DNA: TGCGCCAGCAGTGGAGGCGTCGTTGAGCAGTTCTTC
J gene: TRBJ2-1
V gene: TRBV10-2
clone size: .
D gene: .

CDR3 protein: CASRGGAGYGYTF
CDR3 DNA: TGTGCCAGCCGAGGGGGGGCCGGCTATGGCTACACCTTC
J gene: TRBJ1-2
V gene: TRBV2
clone size: .
D gene: .

CDR3 protein: CASSLSSSYNEQFF
CDR3 DNA: TGTGCCAGTAGTTTATCAAGCTCCTACAATGAGCAGTTCTTC
J gene: TRBJ2-1
V gene: TRBV19
clone size: .
D gene: .

CDR3 protein: CSARRGIEAFF
CDR3 DNA: TGCAGTGCGAGACGGGGGATTGAAGCTTTCTTT
J gene: TRBJ1-1
V gene: TRBV20-1
clone size: .
D gene: .

CDR3 protein: CASWGQGTYNEQFF
CDR3 DNA: TGTGCCAGCTGGGGGCAGGGGACGTACAATGAGCAGTTCTTC
J gene: TRBJ2-1
V gene: TRBV5-6
clone size: .
D gene: .

CDR3 protein: CASSYSPYNEQFF
CDR3 DNA: TGTGCCAGCAGTTACTCCCCCTACAATGAGCAGTTCTTC
J gene: TRBJ2-1
V gene: TRBV6-6
clone size: .
D gene: .

CDR3 protein: CASSIDQGRRQPQHF
CDR3 DNA: TGTGCCAGTAGTATAGACCAGGGACGGAGACAGCCCCAGCATTTT
J gene: TRBJ1-5
V gene: TRBV19
clone size: .
D gene: .

CDR3 protein: CASSPHLLAGEPGELFF
CDR3 DNA: TGTGCCAGCAGTCCCCATTTACTAGCGGGTGAACCCGGGGAGCTGTTTTTT
J gene: TRBJ2-2
V gene: TRBV27
clone size: .
D gene: TRBD2

CDR3 protein: CASSLVSGRPSSYEQYF
CDR3 DNA: TGTGCCAGCAGCTTAGTTAGCGGGAGGCCCAGCTCCTACGAGCAGTACTTC
J gene: TRBJ2-7
V gene: TRBV11-2
clone size: medium-sized
D gene: TRBD2